The T cell receptor (beta chain) under discussion was sequenced for a study of cytomegalovirus exposure and HLA in healthy donors (dated by TCRdb to about 2017). About the study as a whole: An earlier analysis of 587 of the donors reported approximately 260 Gb of sequence data and around 120 million unique TCR beta sequences obtained from about 179 million T cells. Four to six DR-DQ haplotypes were handled as single units for association and clustering, since linkage in the cohort was strong. The study used immunosequencing to profile the T cell repertoires of several hundred subjects and linked those repertoires to cytomegalovirus serostatus. Among a few hundred genotyped donors of the cohort, an average of approximately 240,000 unique TCR beta nucleotide sequences were sequenced per donor, roughly a sixth of them non-productive. All discovery cohort repertoires had been generated on a single sequencing platform. A separate validation cohort of approximately 130 different subjects was used in addition to the roughly 670-subject first cohort. The study aimed to test whether signatures of past pathogen exposure could be identified by cataloging public T cell receptors. The later analysis used no new phenotypic data to find candidate immune exposures, relying instead on TCR beta sequences and their occurrence across donors. Among the roughly 430 genotyped donors, around 81% belonged to the genetic ancestry cluster associated with self-reported Caucasian donors. In an earlier analysis of 587 of the donors, high-throughput TCR beta sequencing was used to judge whether each TCR beta V gene segment behaved as functional or pseudogenic. Class I and class II HLA loci were covered by the typing at four-digit resolution. Donor age, sex, ethnicity and CMV serostatus were compiled together with the repertoire data. A later genetic analysis used genome-wide SNP genotypes for about three fifths of the 666 donors, treating that subset as a discovery cohort. To predict cytomegalovirus infection status, the study brought together high-throughput TCR immunosequencing, statistical association of individual TCRs with disease status, and machine learning. In a later analysis, previously published TCR beta repertoires from hundreds of donors were re-analyzed and high-resolution HLA genotyping was added so that TCR occurrence patterns could be studied. The number of donors typed differed by locus, with roughly 620-640 for A, B, C, DRB1 and DQB1, more than 500 for DQA1, over 600 for DPA1, and some 450 for DPB1. Roughly 300 gigabases of sequencing data and 70 million to 95 million unique TCR sequences made up an early release that covered several hundred HLA-typed donors.

Findings and caveats that apply to the study as a whole: The presence/absence analyses assumed that sequencing depth was roughly uniform across donors, and that assumption may not be true. A cluster of highly shared sequence variants was judged likely to be a technical artifact of the sequencing pipeline. Strong co-occurrence of HLA alleles, especially DR and DQ, made assigning TCR associations to individual alleles difficult. According to a later analysis, parvovirus B19, influenza, CMV and Epstein-Barr virus appeared linked to several top co-occurrence clusters. Immune exposure information for the cohort was limited to CMV serostatus. Linkage disequilibrium might explain the correlated functional status among segregating V segments, but an unknown experimental factor could not be ruled out. An earlier analysis of 450 to 750 of the donors showed that most TCR beta V segments appeared in productive rearrangements either about 90% or about 30% of the time, which broadly matched IMGT annotations. V-gene and J-gene trimming of TCR beta chains was associated with a missense DCLRE1C variant in a later genetic analysis, and the association was replicated in an independent cohort. The study listed 164 TCR beta chains as associated with cytomegalovirus. Across donors, most TCR sequences were observed very rarely, whereas some public TCRs were present in many individuals. Because counts were too low, about 18 rarely observed V segments, including chromosome 9 orphons, were left out of the earlier analysis of over 550 of the donors. The cohort was sequenced for TCR beta chains only, and without alpha or paired-chain data the features that could be detected were limited. According to the authors, the approach could potentially be generalized to other disease states and immunological phenotypes. Three of the identified cytomegalovirus-associated TCR beta chains were confirmed in vitro to be specific for cytomegalovirus antigens. In a later analysis, the rate of TCR association differed among HLA loci, with DRB1 alleles having the most associated TCRs and HLA-C alleles having the fewest. A further reported finding was that TCR beta sequences accurately predicted the HLA-A and HLA-B alleles for most subjects in the first cohort. In both the original and validation cohorts, the classifier was reported to diagnose cytomegalovirus status with high specificity and sensitivity. Because HLA typing was unavailable for some donors at each locus, only the typed subset was used in association tests. A later analysis found that most CMV-associated TCR beta chains appeared HLA-restricted, with HLA associations seemingly driven largely by CMV exposure. A later genetic analysis reported fewer N-insertions in productive TCRs among donors in an Asian-associated ancestry cluster than the roughly 620-donor mean. A later analysis found that HLA-associated TCR beta chains were more clonally expanded and had lower generation probabilities than equally common non-associated chains. Specific HLA alleles were associated with 15,000 to 20,000 TCR beta sequences at a false discovery rate of 0.05 in a later analysis.

Libraries were built with the immunoSEQ multiplex PCR assay. A mixture of 60 forward primers for TCR Vbeta segments and 13 reverse primers for TCR Jbeta segments was used in the multiplex PCR. The CDR3 region of rearranged TCR beta genes was amplified from genomic DNA with a multiplex PCR assay. Amplified TCR beta libraries were sequenced as 87-base-pair reads on the Illumina HiSeq System. As for the authors' bioinformatics: Across the roughly 670 repertoires, a later analysis counted some 80 million unique TCR beta chains, roughly 11 million of which were shared by at least two donors. A nearest-neighbor algorithm error-corrected the raw reads and collapsed the reads into unique sequences, merging closely related sequences to remove PCR and sequencing errors. CDR3 sequences were aligned to IMGT reference sequences to assign V, D and J gene segments. For a sequence to be retained, at least a six-nucleotide match to both a V gene segment and a J gene segment was required. A rearrangement counted as productive if the CDR3 had no stop codons and remained in frame with V and J, and every other rearrangement counted as non-productive. CDR3 was defined according to IMGT convention as the region running from the second conserved V-encoded cysteine to the conserved J-encoded phenylalanine. In an earlier analysis of around 600 of the donors, sequences lacking an unambiguous match to a single V gene segment were excluded. An earlier analysis of just under 600 of the donors called V segments functional above 56.7% productive rearrangements and segregating when the between-donor standard deviation exceeded 5%. A statistical classification framework was built to diagnose cytomegalovirus status from the catalog of TCR beta chain sequences. V and J gene assignment, in a later analysis, came from comparing TCR nucleotide sequences with IMGT/GENE-DB human TR gene sequences. Using the TCRdist pipeline, a later analysis assigned CDR3 sequences along with most-parsimonious VDJ recombination scenarios. A later analysis defined each TCR beta chain by its CDR3 amino acid sequence plus V-gene family, and excluded reads lacking a unique V-gene family. In a later analysis, some 600 highly shared, low-generation-probability nucleotide sequences were removed to address suspected cross-contamination and a sequencing artifact. A later analysis calculated a clonal expansion index for each public chain from normalized within-repertoire ranks of inferred template counts. In a later analysis, generation probabilities were computed with a VDJ recombination model fitted to out-of-frame rearrangements, and the resulting probabilities were checked against IGoR. Hypergeometric tests were used in a later analysis to score TCR-TCR, TCR-HLA and TCR-CMV co-occurrence, with a repertoire-size bias correction applied to the TCR pairs. A later analysis estimated false discovery rates by permuting HLA or CMV assignments 20 times. A later analysis grouped co-occurring TCRs with DBSCAN, adding TCRdist sequence similarity when clustering within HLA-allele-positive subsets. For co-occurrence clustering, repertoires with fewer than 30,000 or more than 120,000 public chains were excluded, along with about five repertoires with anomalous nucleotide sharing. The table was pulled from immuneACCESS by TCRdb, which kept in-frame rearrangements only. Such tables lose some clones; where checked, under half of the loss comes from unresolved V genes, and the rest has no known cause. That table furnishes V, J and clone size, whereas the DNA furnished D and trimming. This sample comprises roughly 110,000 clones, less than 85% of them detected only once. About 3.6% of the sample is held by the ten biggest clonotypes.

On this clone: Its binding antigen is unknown. One base away there is no much larger clone; base qualities are not given.

The cohort was made up of 500 to 850 healthy bone marrow donors. At the time of sampling, every cohort member was nominally healthy, though immune exposures that went unrecorded were likely present. The donor was CMV seronegative and belonged to the group of roughly 330 seronegative cohort members. A peripheral blood sample was provided by each donor, and peripheral blood mononuclear cells were used for TCR beta sequencing. Genomic DNA extraction from the blood cell samples was performed with the Qiagen DNeasy Blood Extraction Kit. Sample: PBMCs. The TCR originated in a man in his 60s in good health and CMV-seronegative.

The DNA sequence is as follows: TGTGCCAGCAGTGACTCGAGGAGGAATCAGCCCCAGCATTTT. This yields the protein CASSDSRRNQPQHF. The V gene is TRBV6-4 and the J gene is TRBJ1-5; the D gene cannot be named for sure. The CDR3 runs 14 residues from the cysteine to the phenylalanine. Just the 42-base CDR3 DNA is kept, in frame starting at base 1. V loses 0 bases of germline sequence and J loses 4 bases, and the interval between the two ends is 7 bases. The germline V gene supplies CDR1 MRHNA and CDR2 SNTAGT.